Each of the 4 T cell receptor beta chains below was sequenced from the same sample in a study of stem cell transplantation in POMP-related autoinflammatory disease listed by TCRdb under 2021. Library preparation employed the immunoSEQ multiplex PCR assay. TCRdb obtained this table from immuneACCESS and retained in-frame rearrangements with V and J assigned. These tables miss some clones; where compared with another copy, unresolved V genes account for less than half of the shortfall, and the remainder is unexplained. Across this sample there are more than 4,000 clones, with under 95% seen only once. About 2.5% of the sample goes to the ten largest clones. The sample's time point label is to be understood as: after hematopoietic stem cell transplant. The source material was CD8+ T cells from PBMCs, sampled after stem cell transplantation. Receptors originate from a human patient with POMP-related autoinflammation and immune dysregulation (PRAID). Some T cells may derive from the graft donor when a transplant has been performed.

The chain's CDR3 is CASSELLNGEAFF. The CDR3, as DNA: TGCGCCAGCAGTGAGTTACTGAACGGTGAAGCTTTCTTT. This chain links TRBV10-2 with TRBJ1-1, with D uncertain. CDR1 and CDR2 (germline): WSHSY, SAAADI. The CDR3 has 13 residues. Trimming took off 1 base at V and 7 bases at J, with 10 bases between the two ends.

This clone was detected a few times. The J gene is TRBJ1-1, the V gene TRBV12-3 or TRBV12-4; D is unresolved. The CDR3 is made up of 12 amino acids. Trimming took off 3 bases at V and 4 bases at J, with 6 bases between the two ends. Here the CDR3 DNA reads TGTGCCAGCAGTTTCGGGATCACTGAAGCTTTCTTT. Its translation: CASSFGITEAFF.

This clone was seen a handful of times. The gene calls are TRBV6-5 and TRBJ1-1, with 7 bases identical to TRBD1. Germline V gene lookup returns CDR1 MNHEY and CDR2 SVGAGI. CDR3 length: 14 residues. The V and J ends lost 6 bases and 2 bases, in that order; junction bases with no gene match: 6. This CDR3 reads CASRSGTENTEAFF. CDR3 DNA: TGTGCCAGCAGATCCGGGACAGAAAACACTGAAGCTTTCTTT.

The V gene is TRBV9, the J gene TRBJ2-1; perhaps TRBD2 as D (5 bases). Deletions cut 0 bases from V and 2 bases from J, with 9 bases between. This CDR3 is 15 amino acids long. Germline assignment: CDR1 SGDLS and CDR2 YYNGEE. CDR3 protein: CASSVEGSAYNEQFF. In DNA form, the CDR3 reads TGTGCCAGCAGCGTAGAAGGGAGCGCCTACAATGAGCAGTTCTTC.